A selection of T cell receptor beta chains follows, all from one sample in a study of blood T cell repertoires in COVID-19. Sequenced by immunoSEQ multiplex PCR; TCRdb stores in-frame clones only, minus some. Of about 120,000 clones listed, around 80% are singletons. Sequenced input: peripheral blood. These receptors originate from a man aged 65 to 85 with active or convalescent COVID-19. Both conserved end residues are part of each CDR3. The order of the fields is J gene, V gene, clone size, D gene, CDR3 protein, CDR3 DNA. D genes are given only for firm matches. Expanded clones are given a class, and other clones once, few, many or no size at all.

TRBJ2-1 TRBV7-3 . . CASSLRAVYNEQFF TGTGCCAGCAGCTTGCGGGCGGTGTACAATGAGCAGTTCTTC
TRBJ1-3 TRBV7-2 few . CASSLATGISGNTIYF TGTGCCAGCAGCTTAGCGACGGGGATCTCTGGAAACACCATATATTTT
TRBJ2-7 TRBV11-2 . TRBD1 CASSLDLGYRGYEQYF TGTGCCAGCAGCTTAGATCTCGGGTACAGGGGCTACGAGCAGTACTTC
TRBJ1-3 TRBV7-3 . . CASSPWGGAGNTIYF TGTGCCAGCAGCCCTTGGGGAGGAGCGGGAAACACCATATATTTT
TRBJ1-1 TRBV6-1 once . CASSERTQGKAFF TGTGCCAGCAGTGAAAGGACACAGGGTAAAGCTTTCTTT
TRBJ2-1 TRBV5-8 few TRBD2 CASIPISGTTYNEQFF TGTGCCAGCATACCGATTAGCGGGACGACCTACAATGAGCAGTTCTTC
TRBJ2-1 TRBV3-1/TRBV3-2 once . CASSQDARGFNEQFF TGTGCCAGCAGCCAAGATGCCAGGGGTTTCAATGAGCAGTTCTTC
TRBJ2-1 TRBV21-1 . . CASSKFPGSNNEQFF TGTGCCAGCAGCAAATTCCCGGGAAGCAACAATGAGCAGTTCTTC
TRBJ1-5 TRBV7-8 . TRBD1 CASGQGDTSNQPQHF TGTGCCAGTGGACAGGGAGATACTAGCAATCAGCCCCAGCATTTT
TRBJ2-2 TRBV13 . TRBD2 CASSDLLAGGSGELFF TGTGCCAGCAGCGACCTTCTAGCGGGAGGCTCCGGGGAGCTGTTTTTT
TRBJ1-1 TRBV10-3 . . CAISLDAATGEAFF TGTGCCATCAGCCTGGACGCAGCCACAGGAGAAGCTTTCTTT
TRBJ2-5 TRBV12-3/TRBV12-4 . . CASSLYGETQYF TGTGCCAGCAGTTTATACGGGGAGACCCAGTACTTC
TRBJ1-2 TRBV30 once TRBD1 CAWSENRGNYGYTF TGTGCCTGGAGTGAAAACAGGGGAAACTATGGCTACACCTTC
TRBJ2-1 TRBV2 . TRBD2 CASSTTSSGRSYNEQFF TGTGCCAGCAGCACTACTTCTAGCGGGAGGTCCTACAATGAGCAGTTCTTC
TRBJ1-2 TRBV5-6 . TRBD1 CASSPGTEYGYTF TGTGCCAGCAGCCCCGGGACAGAATATGGCTACACCTTC
TRBJ1-4 TRBV5-4 . TRBD1 CASSSGQGNEKLFF TGTGCCAGCAGTTCGGGACAGGGGAATGAAAAACTGTTTTTT
TRBJ2-5 TRBV7-2 . TRBD2 CASSPMGGTETQYF TGTGCCAGCAGCCCCATGGGAGGGACTGAGACCCAGTACTTC
TRBJ1-1 TRBV7-9 . . CASSLEVGTTEAFF TGTGCCAGCAGCTTAGAAGTGGGGACAACAGAAGCTTTCTTT
TRBJ2-7 TRBV20-1 once TRBD2 CSASVSGGPSYEQYF TGCAGTGCTAGTGTGAGCGGGGGACCTTCCTACGAGCAGTACTTC
TRBJ1-4 TRBV2 . . CASSDAGGNEKLFF TGTGCCAGCAGTGATGCAGGTGGTAATGAAAAACTGTTTTTT
TRBJ1-1 TRBV4-2 . TRBD1 CASSQEQGETEAFF TGTGCCAGCAGCCAAGAACAGGGGGAAACTGAAGCTTTCTTT
TRBJ1-6 TRBV30 few . CASRMFNSPLHF TGTGCATCTCGTATGTTTAATTCACCCCTCCACTTT
TRBJ1-1 TRBV11-3 . . CASSLDAWQGNTEAFF TGTGCCAGCAGCTTAGATGCCTGGCAGGGGAACACTGAAGCTTTCTTT
TRBJ2-1 TRBV11-3 . TRBD2 CASSVTGTTNNEQFF TGTGCCAGCAGCGTAACCGGGACTACCAACAATGAGCAGTTCTTC
TRBJ1-2 TRBV7-3 . . CASSPDPRGGYTF TGTGCCAGCAGCCCCGACCCTAGGGGTGGCTACACCTTC
TRBJ2-3 TRBV3-1/TRBV3-2 . TRBD2 CASSQDGASGTDTQYF TGTGCCAGCAGCCAAGACGGGGCTAGCGGAACAGATACGCAGTATTTT
TRBJ1-2 TRBV28 . TRBD1 CASSLSGYRGVGGYTF TGTGCCAGCAGTTTATCTGGGTACAGGGGGGTTGGTGGCTACACCTTC
TRBJ2-1 TRBV29-1 . . CSVDGTGKSSYNEQFF TGCAGCGTTGACGGCACAGGGAAGAGCTCCTACAATGAGCAGTTCTTC
TRBJ1-3 TRBV18 . TRBD1 CASSTKTGQGSGNTIYF TGTGCCAGCTCAACCAAGACGGGACAGGGTTCTGGAAACACCATATATTTT